This passage covers 30 T cell receptor beta chains from one sample sequenced in a study of T-cell memory formation after mild COVID-19 (dated by TCRdb to the early 2020s). Library prep was done by 5' RACE. Sequencing instrument: Illumina NovaSeq 6000. The public reads were run again by TCRdb, first through fastp at Q25 and then through MiXCR, and only productive beta chains were kept. Each entry is one CDR3 protein sequence, shown with its most common DNA and genes. Within this sample are around 340,000 distinct CDR3 sequences, with 15% to 20% of them counted one time only. The ten largest clones represent approximately 20% of the sample. Sequencing was carried out using PBMCs or a T cell subset sorted from them (not recorded which). The receptors were sampled from a young man who had mild COVID-19 (a few samples of this study predate the infection). The sample titles of this study are shuffled in the database, so cell type and time point are left out; the donor was told from shared clones.

The chain carries TRBV6-5 and TRBJ1-4, with no clear D. The ends were cut back, 6 bases at V and 4 bases at J, with 12 bases in the middle. The CDR3 is made up of 14 amino acids. The germline V gene encodes CDR1 MNHEY and CDR2 SVGAGI. The CDR3 is CASSPDGDNEKLFF. The CDR3 bases are TGTGCCAGCAGCCCCGACGGCGATAATGAAAAACTGTTTTTT.

This clonotype came up a few times. V is TRBV20-1 and J is TRBJ2-6, with TRBD1 matching 7 bases. V shed 6 bases and J 2 bases; nucleotides not matched to a gene: 13. CDR3 length: 17 residues. CDR1 is DFQATT, CDR2 SNEGSKA, per germline (reference sequence). For the CDR3, the DNA is TGCAGTGCCCGAATCCATGACAGGGTCGCTGGGGCCAACGTCCTGACTTTC. Translation: CSARIHDRVAGANVLTF.

The sample holds a few counts of this clonotype. This rearrangement joins TRBV2 to TRBJ2-1; D could derive from TRBD1 or TRBD2 (5 bases each). Trimming took 7 bases from V and 10 from J, leaving 26 bases between them. Germline CDR1 is SNHLY and CDR2 is FYNNEI. This CDR3 has 16 amino acids. CDR3: CASNGPRGAPIREQFF. CDR3 DNA sequence: TGTGCCAGCAATGGCCCGAGGGGTGCTCCGATTAGGGAGCAGTTCTTC.

This clonotype has just a few counts. The genes are TRBV7-6 and TRBJ2-1; 9 bases fit TRBD2. This CDR3 is built from 16 residues. Germline V gives CDR1 SGHVS, CDR2 FNYEAQ. With V trimmed by 11 bases and J by 7 bases, 18 bases remained unmatched. The CDR3 sequence is CAVSAGGPAELNEQFF. As DNA, the CDR3 is TGTGCCGTTTCCGCGGGGGGGCCAGCCGAGTTGAATGAGCAGTTCTTC.

V usage is TRBV18 and J usage is TRBJ1-1; no definite D call. Trimming took off 4 bases at V and 2 bases at J, with 8 bases between the two ends. The CDR3 loop spans 13 amino acids. Germline V CDR1 and CDR2: KGHSH, LQKENI. In nucleotides, the CDR3 is TGTGCCAGCTCACTCCAGGCCAACACTGAAGCTTTCTTT. Protein sequence: CASSLQANTEAFF.

The V and J genes are TRBV7-9 and TRBJ2-1; the match to TRBD2 covers 11 bases. This CDR3 is built from 15 residues. The V gene's germline CDR1 is SEHNR and CDR2 FQNEAQ (reference sequence). V was clipped by 5 bases and J by 8 bases; unmatched bases: 8. CDR3 sequence (DNA): TGTGCCAGCAGCCCGTATAGCGGGGGGGCCCATGAGCAGTTCTTC. Translation gives CASSPYSGGAHEQFF.

In its sample, this clonotype was seen a few times. V is TRBV5-1 and J is TRBJ1-6; 7 bases map to TRBD1. The J segment lost 7 bases and the V segment lost 0 bases, leaving 7 bases of the junction unmatched. The CDR3 spans 16 residues. Per germline, CDR1 SGHRS and CDR2 YFSETQ. CDR3 in DNA: TGCGCCAGCAGCTTGGTACGACAGGGTTTAAATTCACCCCTCCACTTT. This encodes CASSLVRQGLNSPLHF.

The rearrangement links TRBV2 to TRBJ1-5; 8 nucleotides align to TRBD1. The CDR3 has 14 residues. Germline V gene sequence: CDR1 SNHLY, CDR2 FYNNEI. After removal of 4 bases from V and 5 bases from J, the junction contained 4 bases not matched to a gene. The CDR3 spells CASSVDRGDQPQHF. In nucleotides, the CDR3 is TGTGCCAGCAGTGTCGACAGGGGTGATCAGCCCCAGCATTTT. Full variable domain (missing parts from reference TRBV2 and TRBJ1-5): EPEVTQTPSHQVTQMGQEVILRCVPISNHLYFYWYRQILGQKVEFLVSFYNNEISEKSEIFDDQFSVERPDGSNFTLKIRSTKLEDSAMYFCASSVDRGDQPQHFGDGTRLSIL.

V is TRBV7-2 and J is TRBJ1-1; D possibly corresponds to TRBD1 (5 bases). Germline V gene lookup returns CDR1 SGHTA and CDR2 FQGNSA. V lost 1 base, J lost 5 bases, and 11 bases lay in between. The CDR3 spans 14 residues. CDR3 in DNA: TGTGCCAGCAGCTTAGGAGACAGAAAAACTGAAGCTTTCTTT. This gives the protein CASSLGDRKTEAFF.

The chain joins TRBV27 to TRBJ2-7; D gene uncertain. The CDR3 consists of 12 residues. Deletions cut 1 base from V and 4 bases from J, with 5 bases between. Germline loops: CDR1 MNHEY, CDR2 SMNVEV (reference sequence). The CDR3 DNA reads TGTGCCAGCAGTTTATACGGGTACGAGCAGTACTTC. Translation: CASSLYGYEQYF.

The V and J genes are TRBV9 and TRBJ2-4, with TRBD1 matching 8 bases. Germline trimming cut 2 bases from V and 4 bases from J; bases unmatched to any gene: 5. The CDR3 is made up of 15 amino acids. The germline V gene has CDR1 SGDLS and CDR2 YYNGEE. In DNA, the CDR3 is TGTGCCAGCAGCGTTGGACAGGGAAGGAAAAACATTCAGTACTTC. As protein: CASSVGQGRKNIQYF. Full variable domain (rest looked up from reference TRBV9 and TRBJ2-4): DSGVTQTPKHLITATGQRVTLRCSPRSGDLSVYWYQQSLDQGLQFLIQYYNGEERAKGNILERFSAQQFPDLHSELNLSSLELGDSALYFCASSVGQGRKNIQYFGAGTRLSVL.

The J gene is TRBJ2-3, the V gene TRBV5-1; 15 bases are a match to TRBD2. The CDR3 runs to 19 residues. CDR1 is SGHRS, CDR2 YFSETQ, per germline. The V and J ends lost 3 bases and 4 bases, in that order; junction bases with no gene match: 12. CDR3 DNA: TGCGCCAGCAGCTCCCGGACTAGCGGGGGGGCCGGGTCTCCAGATACGCAGTATTTT. Translating it yields CASSSRTSGGAGSPDTQYF.

V usage is TRBV28 and J usage is TRBJ1-2; weak D call: TRBD1 (6 bases). V lost 5 bases and J lost 6, with 13 bases in between. CDR3 length: 13 residues. Germline assignment: CDR1 MDHEN and CDR2 SYDVKM. CDR3 in amino acids: CASSQQGVNGYTF. CDR3 coding DNA: TGTGCCAGCAGTCAACAGGGAGTCAATGGCTACACCTTC.

In this sample, this clonotype turned up a few times. One end of the junction fails to match germline, which may point to a read error. V gene TRBV29-1 combines with J gene TRBJ1-2, with D tentatively TRBD1 (5 bases). CDR3 length: 11 amino acids. Germline CDR1 and CDR2: SQVTM and ANQGSEA. CDR3 DNA sequence: TGCAGCGGTGAAGACGGGGGAGGCTACACCTTC. It encodes CSGEDGGGYTF. Based on the CDR3 plus reference TRBV29-1 and TRBJ1-2, the full variable domain is SAVISQKPSRDICQRGTSLTIQCQVDSQVTMMFWYRQQPGQSLTLIATANQGSEATYESGFVIDKFPISRPNLTFSTLTVSNMSPEDSSIYLCSGEDGGGYTFGSGTRLTVV.

This clonotype has just a few counts. This rearrangement joins TRBV28 to TRBJ2-3; TRBD2 aligns across 10 bases. Trimming cost V 3 bases and J 7 bases; bases outside gene matches: 13. This CDR3 has 17 residues. Germline CDR1 and CDR2: MDHEN and SYDVKM. Written as DNA, the CDR3 is TGTGCCAGCAGTTTCCATTCGAGCGGGGGGGCAGCGAATACGCAGTATTTT. It codes for CASSFHSSGGAANTQYF.

This clonotype has more than one count but fewer than ten. This rearrangement joins TRBV5-1 to TRBJ2-1; 8 positions match TRBD1. V gave up 3 bases and J gave up 1 base; unmatched junction bases: 6. CDR3 length: 16 residues. From germline, CDR1 is SGHRS and CDR2 YFSETQ. CDR3 nucleotide sequence: TGCGCCAGCAGCTCCGGCGGGACAGGTTCCTACAATGAGCAGTTCTTC. This gives the protein CASSSGGTGSYNEQFF.

J is TRBJ1-3 and V is TRBV9, with D possibly TRBD1 on 6 matching bases. This CDR3 is 21 amino acids long. Germline V gives CDR1 SGDLS, CDR2 YYNGEE. The germline V and J ends were trimmed by 5 bases and 1 base, with 31 bases remaining between them. CDR3 DNA: TGTGCCAGCAGTCCGGGCTCCGTCGGGCGGGGGCCCTCGCTTTCTGGAAACACCATATATTTT. Residues: CASSPGSVGRGPSLSGNTIYF.

This clonotype appeared a few times. This chain links TRBV9 with TRBJ2-2, with 8 bases lining up with TRBD2. CDR3 length equals 15 residues. V lost 3 bases and J lost 1; bases outside the gene matches: 2. Germline-derived CDR1 and CDR2 are SGDLS and YYNGEE. In DNA, the CDR3 is TGTGCCAGCAGCGGACTAGCGTTGAACACCGGGGAGCTGTTTTTT. This translates into CASSGLALNTGELFF.

This clonotype was observed many times. The chain links TRBV7-2 to TRBJ2-5; D possibly matches TRBD1 or TRBD2 (6 bases each). Germline V gene lookup returns CDR1 SGHTA and CDR2 FQGNSA. V lost 1 base and J lost 1, with 10 bases in between. The CDR3 loop spans 15 amino acids. The CDR3, as DNA: TGTGCCAGCAGCTTAGGTGGGGGGCCCCAAGAGACCCAGTACTTC. This encodes CASSLGGGPQETQYF.

This clonotype occurred a few times. This chain uses TRBV18 with TRBJ2-7; 7 bases fit TRBD1. The CDR3 loop spans 15 amino acids. V gave up 0 bases and J gave up 1 base; unmatched junction bases: 3. From germline, CDR1 is KGHSH and CDR2 LQKENI. This CDR3 is CASSPPGQRSYEQYF. The CDR3 coding sequence is TGTGCCAGCTCACCACCGGGACAGCGTTCCTACGAGCAGTACTTC.

This chain uses TRBV20-1 with TRBJ1-6, with TRBD1 as a possible D gene (5 bases). The CDR3 length is 14 residues. V lost 4 bases to trimming and J lost 3 bases, with 10 bases between them. The germline gives CDR1 DFQATT, CDR2 SNEGSKA (reference sequence). CDR3 protein: CSAMQGGYNSPLHF. CDR3 sequence (DNA): TGCAGTGCTATGCAGGGTGGCTATAATTCACCCCTCCACTTT.

This clonotype was counted many times. The J gene is TRBJ2-2, the V gene TRBV5-1, with D hard to call. The V gene's germline CDR1 is SGHRS and CDR2 YFSETQ. V was trimmed by 7 bases and J by 3 bases, leaving 10 bases between them. This CDR3 comprises 13 residues. CDR3 sequence: CASSDVDTGELFF. The CDR3 nucleotides are TGCGCCAGCTCGGACGTAGACACCGGGGAGCTGTTTTTT.

This clonotype showed up just a few times. J is TRBJ2-2 and V is TRBV10-3; D not certain. CDR3 length: 14 amino acids. In germline, CDR1 is ENHRY, CDR2 SYGVKD. V was clipped by 3 bases and J by 4 bases, with 9 bases between them. CDR3 sequence reads: CAISDSRSTGELFF. CDR3 in DNA: TGTGCCATCAGTGATTCACGTTCCACCGGGGAGCTGTTTTTT.

This sequence joins TRBV4-1 and TRBJ1-1; no reliable D call. CDR3 size: 12 residues. V lost 4 bases to trimming and J lost 1 base, with 4 bases between them. From germline, CDR1 is MGHRA and CDR2 YSYEKL. The CDR3 reads CASSPSNTEAFF. Written as DNA, the CDR3 is TGCGCCAGCAGCCCATCGAACACTGAAGCTTTCTTT.

This clonotype was seen ten or more times. This chain joins TRBV12-3 or TRBV12-4 and TRBJ2-7, with no clear D. V lost 1 base and J 1 base, leaving 8 bases between the germline ends. There are 14 residues in the CDR3. This chain's CDR3 is CASSLVLGSYEQYF. The CDR3, as DNA: TGTGCCAGCAGTTTAGTACTGGGGTCCTACGAGCAGTACTTC.

This clonotype came up a few times. The V call is TRBV29-1, the J call TRBJ1-5; 7 positions match TRBD1. V shed 4 bases, J shed 4 bases, and the junction held 4 bases outside the gene matches. CDR1 is SQVTM, CDR2 ANQGSEA, per germline. The CDR3 contains 13 residues. CDR3 nucleotide sequence: TGCAGCGTTGGGGGACAGAGAAATCAGCCCCAGCATTTT. Translated: CSVGGQRNQPQHF.

The chain has TRBV9 and TRBJ1-1; D is uncertain. Trimming pared 0 bases from V and 1 base from J, leaving 7 bases between. This CDR3 has 14 amino acids. Germline V gives CDR1 SGDLS, CDR2 YYNGEE. The CDR3 spells CASSVEGRNTEAFF. CDR3 coding DNA: TGTGCCAGCAGCGTAGAAGGGCGGAACACTGAAGCTTTCTTT.

Only a few counts were recorded for this clonotype. This chain connects TRBV12-3 or TRBV12-4 to TRBJ1-1; TRBD1 might be the D (6 bases). The CDR3 extends over 15 amino acids. V lost 5 bases and J 7 bases, leaving 20 bases between the germline ends. The CDR3 protein is CASSLPGQPTDEAFF. CDR3 nucleotide sequence: TGTGCCAGCAGTCTTCCGGGACAACCTACCGATGAAGCTTTCTTT.

The chain recombines TRBV4-2 with TRBJ1-6; D unresolved. Between the trimmed V and J ends, which lost 3 bases and 6 bases, there was a span of 9 bases. The CDR3 contains 14 residues. Looked up from germline, CDR1 is LGHNA and CDR2 is YNFKEQ. CDR3 region: CASSHTGSNSPLHF. CDR3 DNA: TGTGCCAGCAGCCACACCGGATCTAATTCACCCCTCCACTTT.

This clonotype was seen a few times. The chain recombines TRBV14 with TRBJ2-6, with TRBD1 matching 10 bases. Trimming took 4 bases from V and 0 from J; bases not matched to a gene: 12. This CDR3 comprises 20 residues. Per germline, CDR1 SGHDN and CDR2 FVKESK. CDR3 DNA sequence: TGTGCCAGCAGCCCGTCCCGGGACAGGGGTCCCCGCTCTGGGGCCAACGTCCTGACTTTC. Translated: CASSPSRDRGPRSGANVLTF.